The rows below give T cell receptor beta chains drawn from one sample of a study of cytomegalovirus exposure and HLA in healthy donors. The assay was immunoSEQ multiplex PCR, and TCRdb's table has in-frame clones only and misses some. The sample yields approximately 150,000 clones, 60% to 80% seen once. Sequenced sample: PBMCs. The receptors shown here come from a man aged 40-55 years in good health and CMV-seropositive. Both conserved end residues are part of each CDR3. A D gene is named only where the DNA matches it firmly. Size tells how often a clone was seen (once, few, many) or the class of an expanded clone, and some rows leave it out.

cdr3_nt: TGTGCCAGCAGTGCCCTAGCGGGAGGGCCTATAATCTTTGTGGAGACCCAGTACTTC
cdr3_aa: CASSALAGGPIIFVETQYF
v_call: TRBV6-1
j_call: TRBJ2-5
d_call: TRBD2
clone_size: .

cdr3_nt: TGTGCCAGCAGGAGACACGGTTTTGATGGCTACACCTTC
cdr3_aa: CASRRHGFDGYTF
v_call: TRBV6-5
j_call: TRBJ1-2
d_call: .
clone_size: .

cdr3_nt: TGTGCCAGCAGCCTTCCGACAGGGGCAGGAATCTATGGCTACACCTTC
cdr3_aa: CASSLPTGAGIYGYTF
v_call: TRBV11-3
j_call: TRBJ1-2
d_call: TRBD1
clone_size: .

cdr3_nt: TGTGCCAGCAGGGCAACTATGGATGAGCAGTACTTC
cdr3_aa: CASRATMDEQYF
v_call: TRBV2
j_call: TRBJ2-7
d_call: .
clone_size: .

cdr3_nt: TGCGCCAGCAGTGAAGGGCGGACACCCAATGAAAAACTGTTTTTT
cdr3_aa: CASSEGRTPNEKLFF
v_call: TRBV10-2
j_call: TRBJ1-4
d_call: .
clone_size: .

cdr3_nt: TGTGCCAGCAGTGCAGGGAACACAGATACGCAGTATTTT
cdr3_aa: CASSAGNTDTQYF
v_call: TRBV2
j_call: TRBJ2-3
d_call: .
clone_size: .

cdr3_nt: TGCGCCAGCAGCCAAGAACGAGACACCCGCCCCCCCACCGGGGAGCTGTTTTTT
cdr3_aa: CASSQERDTRPPTGELFF
v_call: TRBV4-1
j_call: TRBJ2-2
d_call: .
clone_size: .

cdr3_nt: TGTGCCAGCAGTGGAACTAGCGGGAGGGGCTGGGAGCTGTTTTTT
cdr3_aa: CASSGTSGRGWELFF
v_call: TRBV2
j_call: TRBJ2-2
d_call: TRBD2
clone_size: .

cdr3_nt: TGTGCCAGCAGCTTAGATACCACAAGCTCCTACGAGCAGTACTTC
cdr3_aa: CASSLDTTSSYEQYF
v_call: TRBV11-3
j_call: TRBJ2-7
d_call: .
clone_size: .

cdr3_nt: TGTGCCAGCAGTTTACAGGGGGCCCTTGTCAATGAGCAGTTCTTC
cdr3_aa: CASSLQGALVNEQFF
v_call: TRBV6-5
j_call: TRBJ2-1
d_call: TRBD1
clone_size: few

cdr3_nt: TGCAGCGTTGAGACTAGCGGGACGAAGACCCAGTACTTC
cdr3_aa: CSVETSGTKTQYF
v_call: TRBV29-1
j_call: TRBJ2-5
d_call: TRBD2
clone_size: .

cdr3_nt: TGCAGCGGGAACGGGAGGGATGGATCCTACAATGAGCAGTTCTTC
cdr3_aa: CSGNGRDGSYNEQFF
v_call: TRBV29-1
j_call: TRBJ2-1
d_call: TRBD2
clone_size: .

cdr3_nt: TGTGCCAGCTCACCTTACTACGGCACAGATACGCAGTATTTT
cdr3_aa: CASSPYYGTDTQYF
v_call: TRBV18
j_call: TRBJ2-3
d_call: .
clone_size: .

cdr3_nt: TGTGCCAGCAGGATGACTAGCGGGACTTACGAGCAGTACTTC
cdr3_aa: CASRMTSGTYEQYF
v_call: TRBV6-6
j_call: TRBJ2-7
d_call: TRBD2
clone_size: few

cdr3_nt: TGTGCCAGCAGCACGGACAGGGGGCGGAACGAGCAGTACTTC
cdr3_aa: CASSTDRGRNEQYF
v_call: TRBV28
j_call: TRBJ2-7
d_call: TRBD1
clone_size: .

cdr3_nt: TGCGCCAGCAGCTTGTTGGGGCAGCTCAGAACTGGAAACACCATATATTTT
cdr3_aa: CASSLLGQLRTGNTIYF
v_call: TRBV5-1
j_call: TRBJ1-3
d_call: .
clone_size: .

cdr3_nt: TGCAGCGCAAGACAGGGACTGAACACTGAAGCTTTCTTT
cdr3_aa: CSARQGLNTEAFF
v_call: TRBV29-1
j_call: TRBJ1-1
d_call: TRBD1
clone_size: once

cdr3_nt: TGCGCCAGCAGTGAGCATAACAGTCCCAGGGGGCAGTTCTTC
cdr3_aa: CASSEHNSPRGQFF
v_call: TRBV10-1
j_call: TRBJ2-1
d_call: .
clone_size: few

cdr3_nt: TGTGCCAGCAGCCACTCACCCAGACTAGCGGGAGTAGAACAAGAGACCCAGTACTTC
cdr3_aa: CASSHSPRLAGVEQETQYF
v_call: TRBV7-9
j_call: TRBJ2-5
d_call: TRBD2
clone_size: .

cdr3_nt: TGCGCCAGCGGGCAGGGGAGCGGGAGAGTCCAAGAGACCCAGTACTTC
cdr3_aa: CASGQGSGRVQETQYF
v_call: TRBV5-1
j_call: TRBJ2-5
d_call: TRBD2
clone_size: .

cdr3_nt: TGTGCCAGCAGCCGCGACAGTTCCTCCTACAATGAGCAGTTCTTC
cdr3_aa: CASSRDSSSYNEQFF
v_call: TRBV7-3
j_call: TRBJ2-1
d_call: .
clone_size: .

cdr3_nt: TGTGCCAGCTTGCCTAGCGGGAGGGCCGGATCCTTTGGCTCCTACAATGAGCAGTTCTTC
cdr3_aa: CASLPSGRAGSFGSYNEQFF
v_call: TRBV18
j_call: TRBJ2-1
d_call: TRBD2
clone_size: .

cdr3_nt: TGTGCCAGTATCGGGACTACTAATGAAAAACTGTTTTTT
cdr3_aa: CASIGTTNEKLFF
v_call: TRBV19
j_call: TRBJ1-4
d_call: .
clone_size: .

cdr3_nt: TGCGCCAGCAGCCGCACGAGCCCCCAAGAGACCCAGTACTTC
cdr3_aa: CASSRTSPQETQYF
v_call: TRBV5-1
j_call: TRBJ2-5
d_call: .
clone_size: .

cdr3_nt: TGCGCCAGCAGCTTGGTTATGAACACCGGGGAGCTGTTTTTT
cdr3_aa: CASSLVMNTGELFF
v_call: TRBV5-1
j_call: TRBJ2-2
d_call: .
clone_size: .

cdr3_nt: TGTGCCAGCAGCGGATCCGGGACAGAAAAAGAGACCCAGTACTTC
cdr3_aa: CASSGSGTEKETQYF
v_call: TRBV5-4
j_call: TRBJ2-5
d_call: TRBD1
clone_size: .

cdr3_nt: TGTGCCAGCAGCGTGTTACCGGGGAATGCCTACGAGCAGTACTTC
cdr3_aa: CASSVLPGNAYEQYF
v_call: TRBV9
j_call: TRBJ2-7
d_call: .
clone_size: .

cdr3_nt: TGTGCCAGCAGCTCCCCGGGACAGGGGTCGAACATTCAGTACTTC
cdr3_aa: CASSSPGQGSNIQYF
v_call: TRBV7-3
j_call: TRBJ2-4
d_call: TRBD1
clone_size: once

cdr3_nt: TGTGCCAGCAGCGTAGATCTAGGGGACAGTATAAACACTGAAGCTTTCTTT
cdr3_aa: CASSVDLGDSINTEAFF
v_call: TRBV9
j_call: TRBJ1-1
d_call: TRBD1
clone_size: .

cdr3_nt: TGTGCCAGCAGTTCCTATAGCGGGAGTCGAGAGACCCAGTACTTC
cdr3_aa: CASSSYSGSRETQYF
v_call: TRBV6-1
j_call: TRBJ2-5
d_call: TRBD2
clone_size: .

cdr3_nt: TGTGCCAGCTCCTCCCGGGAGCGGGAGACCCAGTACTTC
cdr3_aa: CASSSRERETQYF
v_call: TRBV7-2
j_call: TRBJ2-5
d_call: .
clone_size: .

cdr3_nt: TGTGCCACCAGCAGAGAATCAATTCGGGAGCGATCCTACGAGCAGTACTTC
cdr3_aa: CATSRESIRERSYEQYF
v_call: TRBV15
j_call: TRBJ2-7
d_call: .
clone_size: once

cdr3_nt: TGTGCCAGCAGCCAAGGGGGGGGACAGGGGGTTGAGACCCAGTACTTC
cdr3_aa: CASSQGGGQGVETQYF
v_call: TRBV4-2
j_call: TRBJ2-5
d_call: TRBD1
clone_size: few

cdr3_nt: TGTGCCAGCAGCTTATTGATTTCAAGAGGGAACACTGAAGCTTTCTTT
cdr3_aa: CASSLLISRGNTEAFF
v_call: TRBV7-9
j_call: TRBJ1-1
d_call: .
clone_size: once

cdr3_nt: TGCAGCGCCGAGGGCTCGGGAGGGGAAGGCTACACCTTC
cdr3_aa: CSAEGSGGEGYTF
v_call: TRBV29-1
j_call: TRBJ1-2
d_call: .
clone_size: .

cdr3_nt: TGTGCCAGCTCACCACCGGTGGATAGCCCAGAGCACAATGAGCAGTTCTTC
cdr3_aa: CASSPPVDSPEHNEQFF
v_call: TRBV18
j_call: TRBJ2-1
d_call: .
clone_size: .

cdr3_nt: TGTGCCTGGAGTGTTCCCAGGGGGAACTACGAGCAGTACTTC
cdr3_aa: CAWSVPRGNYEQYF
v_call: TRBV30
j_call: TRBJ2-7
d_call: TRBD1
clone_size: .

cdr3_nt: TGTGCCAGCAGCTCTCCCGGGACTAGCGGGAGCCACAATGAGCAGTTCTTC
cdr3_aa: CASSSPGTSGSHNEQFF
v_call: TRBV7-9
j_call: TRBJ2-1
d_call: TRBD2
clone_size: .

cdr3_nt: TGTGCCAGCTCACCACCGGGTCTAGCGGAAGAGACCCAGTACTTC
cdr3_aa: CASSPPGLAEETQYF
v_call: TRBV18
j_call: TRBJ2-5
d_call: TRBD2
clone_size: .

cdr3_nt: TGTGCCAGCAGCTCCTCTAGCGGGAGGGAATCCTACGAGCAGTACTTC
cdr3_aa: CASSSSSGRESYEQYF
v_call: TRBV13
j_call: TRBJ2-7
d_call: TRBD2
clone_size: .

cdr3_nt: TGCGCCAGCAGCTTGGCGGCAGGGCAGGGGTACGAGCAGTACTTC
cdr3_aa: CASSLAAGQGYEQYF
v_call: TRBV5-1
j_call: TRBJ2-7
d_call: .
clone_size: .

cdr3_nt: TGTGCCAGCAGCCCCCGACAGTCCTACGAGCAGTACTTC
cdr3_aa: CASSPRQSYEQYF
v_call: TRBV7-9
j_call: TRBJ2-7
d_call: .
clone_size: .

cdr3_nt: TGTGCCAGCAGTGAACTAGCGGTGCTAGGCCAGTTCTTC
cdr3_aa: CASSELAVLGQFF
v_call: TRBV6-1
j_call: TRBJ2-1
d_call: TRBD2
clone_size: .

cdr3_nt: TGTGCCATCAGTGAGTCAAGGGGCGATCCAGTAAATCAGCCCCAGCATTTT
cdr3_aa: CAISESRGDPVNQPQHF
v_call: TRBV10-3
j_call: TRBJ1-5
d_call: .
clone_size: .

cdr3_nt: TGCGCCAGCAGCCAAGGGACAACTTTGTATAGCAATCAGCCCCAGCATTTT
cdr3_aa: CASSQGTTLYSNQPQHF
v_call: TRBV4-1
j_call: TRBJ1-5
d_call: .
clone_size: .

cdr3_nt: TGTGCCACCTCTCTGACAGGCCTCAGCACTGAAGCTTTCTTT
cdr3_aa: CATSLTGLSTEAFF
v_call: TRBV19
j_call: TRBJ1-1
d_call: .
clone_size: few

cdr3_nt: TGTGCCAGTAGTATGGGACTAGCGGCCTCCTACGAGCAGTACTTC
cdr3_aa: CASSMGLAASYEQYF
v_call: TRBV19
j_call: TRBJ2-7
d_call: TRBD2
clone_size: .

cdr3_nt: TGTGCCAGCAGAAGACAGTTAGGAGTCGGCACAGATACGCAGTATTTT
cdr3_aa: CASRRQLGVGTDTQYF
v_call: TRBV2
j_call: TRBJ2-3
d_call: .
clone_size: .

cdr3_nt: TGTGCCGCAGAACAGAACACTGAAGCTTTCTTT
cdr3_aa: CAAEQNTEAFF
v_call: TRBV28
j_call: TRBJ1-1
d_call: .
clone_size: .

cdr3_nt: TGTGCCAGTACCCCCCCGGGGGTCGGCTCCTACGAGCAGTACTTC
cdr3_aa: CASTPPGVGSYEQYF
v_call: TRBV19
j_call: TRBJ2-7
d_call: .
clone_size: few

cdr3_nt: TGCGCCAGCAGCTTGTATCGTGGAGCGGGCGCTGAAGCTTTCTTT
cdr3_aa: CASSLYRGAGAEAFF
v_call: TRBV5-1
j_call: TRBJ1-1
d_call: .
clone_size: .

cdr3_nt: TGCGCCAGCAGCTGGGGCGGACAGGGGGCGAATTCACCCCTCCACTTT
cdr3_aa: CASSWGGQGANSPLHF
v_call: TRBV5-1
j_call: TRBJ1-6
d_call: TRBD1
clone_size: .

cdr3_nt: TGTGCCAGCAGAAGGGACAGTCCCGGGGAGCTGTTTTTT
cdr3_aa: CASRRDSPGELFF
v_call: TRBV2
j_call: TRBJ2-2
d_call: TRBD1
clone_size: .

cdr3_nt: TGTGCCAGCAGCTCCTGGACTAGCGGGAGGAGTCATGAGCAGTTCTTC
cdr3_aa: CASSSWTSGRSHEQFF
v_call: TRBV7-2
j_call: TRBJ2-1
d_call: TRBD2
clone_size: .